A selection of T cell receptor beta chains follows, all from one sample in a study of T-cell reconstitution after alpha-beta-depleted transplantation in children. MiXCR was run by TCRdb on the PCR reads, yielding one entry per CDR3 protein. The table includes around 300,000 distinct CDR3 sequences, approximately 10% detected once. The sample consisted of peripheral blood, taken 180 days after TCRalphabeta/CD19-depleted stem cell transplant. The origin of the receptors is a male patient aged 2 to 10 who had a stem cell transplant for chronic granulomatous disease, so the T cells may come from the graft donor. Each CDR3 is given without its conserved first and last residue.

>TRBV7-2|TRBJ2-5
ASSLASSVTQY
>TRBV10-2|TRBJ2-2
ASSDVAPPWELF
>TRBV20-1|TRBJ2-1
SASRGFSSYNEQF
>TRBV5-1|TRBJ2-1
ASSTLWPADNEQF
>TRBV27|TRBJ2-2
ASRLAGGNTGELF
>TRBV15|TRBJ1-2
ATSRAGQGGAYGYT
>TRBV5-1|TRBJ1-2
ASNEGAEGYT
>TRBV2|TRBJ2-5
ASSEGQGISQY
>TRBV20-1|TRBJ2-3
SAESSGATDTQY
>TRBV20-1|TRBJ1-2
SASPQTNYGYT
>TRBV29-1|TRBJ2-1
SVGGAPYNEQF
>TRBV6-6|TRBJ2-2
ASHHLAENTGELF
>TRBV6-1|TRBJ2-7
ASSEWDIREQY
>TRBV6-1|TRBJ1-3
AIRDRSGNTIY
>TRBV20-1|TRBJ2-2
SARDLGQKNTGELF
>TRBV12-3/TRBV12-4|TRBJ2-1
ASRANRVAEQF
>TRBV5-1|TRBJ2-1
ASCRGGTSGYNEQF
>TRBV5-5|TRBJ1-2
ASSLDSHGYT
>TRBV30|TRBJ2-1
AWSVRLVVEQF
>TRBV5-1|TRBJ2-1
ASSTSSGIYNEQF
>TRBV25-1|TRBJ2-3
ASSEWDRWSDTQY
>TRBV7-2|TRBJ2-7
ASSFSASGDRLREQY
>TRBV4-3|TRBJ1-6
ASSQAIGGSPLH
>TRBV2|TRBJ2-1
ASSERGPGEQF
>TRBV28|TRBJ2-1
ASTSLVLNSYNGQF
>TRBV29-1|TRBJ2-1
SADPTSGIYNEQF
>TRBV10-3|TRBJ2-5
AISGEGKETQY
>TRBV28|TRBJ2-7
ASTIRTVYEQY
>TRBV20-1|TRBJ2-1
SAREWVGYEQF
>TRBV6-4|TRBJ2-2
ASSDGTGNTGELF
>TRBV5-1|TRBJ2-1
ASSLMSTMYNEQF
>TRBV5-5|TRBJ2-5
ASSLALEETQY
>TRBV20-1|TRBJ2-6
SARGRRTGANVLT